The 31 T cell receptor beta chains presented below share a single source sample, sequenced in a study of T cells in narcolepsy. Profiled with immunoSEQ multiplex PCR; TCRdb holds only in-frame clones, not every one. The table has roughly 23,000 clones, approximately 81% seen once. The source material was memory (CD45RA-) CD4+ T cells from blood. Receptors originate from a human donor in good health.

The count of this clone is one. The chain is built from TRBV7-8 and TRBJ1-5, with 10 bases aligning to TRBD1. Germline values: CDR1 SGHVS, CDR2 FQNEAQ. The CDR3 has 15 residues. The ends lost 1 base at V and 6 bases at J; junction bases unmatched: 3. For the CDR3, the DNA is TGTGCCAGCAGCTTAGTCGGGACAGGGGTTCAGCCCCAGCATTTT. Its translation: CASSLVGTGVQPQHF.

The chain recombines TRBV7-9 with TRBJ2-5, with 7 bases fitting TRBD1. The CDR3 is 16 amino acids. The J segment lost 4 bases and the V segment lost 5 bases, leaving 13 bases of the junction unmatched. Germline V CDR1 and CDR2: SEHNR, FQNEAQ (reference sequence). The CDR3 region is CASSPRQGRGRETQYF. The CDR3 region has the DNA TGTGCCAGCAGCCCGAGACAGGGAAGGGGGAGAGAGACCCAGTACTTC.

V is TRBV5-4 and J is TRBJ1-6; D might be TRBD1 (6 bases). The CDR3 loop spans 16 amino acids. V shed 0 bases and J shed 11 bases, with 18 bases lying between them. The germline gives CDR1 SGHNT, CDR2 YYREEE (reference sequence). CDR3 region: CASSLGSGAQIPPLHF. The CDR3 bases are TGTGCCAGCAGCTTGGGGTCGGGGGCGCAAATTCCACCCCTCCACTTT. Drawing the rest from reference TRBV5-4 and TRBJ1-6, the complete variable domain is ETGVTQSPTHLIKTRGQQVTLRCSSQSGHNTVSWYQQALGQGPQFIFQYYREEENGRGNFPPRFSGLQFPNYSSELNVNALELDDSALYLCASSLGSGAQIPPLHFGNGTRLTVT.

V is TRBV5-8 and J is TRBJ2-5; 9 nucleotides align to TRBD2. The germline V gene encodes CDR1 SGHTS and CDR2 YDEGEE. Losses at the gene ends were 5 bases for V and 5 bases for J; bases not matched to a gene: 4. There are 13 residues in the CDR3. The CDR3 reads CASSSGGPETQYF. The CDR3 DNA reads TGTGCCAGCAGTAGCGGGGGCCCGGAGACCCAGTACTTC.

This clone was detected once. The chain is built from TRBV5-6 and TRBJ2-7, with 7 bases matching TRBD2. The CDR3 consists of 16 residues. Germline V gene sequence: CDR1 SGHDT, CDR2 YYEEEE. Trimming cost V 4 bases and J 0 bases; bases outside gene matches: 10. The CDR3 bases are TGTGCCAGCAGCCGAGGGGCGGGGGAAATCTCCTACGAGCAGTACTTC. It translates to CASSRGAGEISYEQYF.

J is TRBJ2-5 and V is TRBV10-3, with TRBD1 identical over 7 bases. The trim removed 11 bases at V and 5 bases at J, leaving 11 bases unmatched. Germline V CDR1 and CDR2: ENHRY, SYGVKD. The CDR3 extends over 13 amino acids. CDR3 DNA sequence: TGTGCCGCAGGAACAATGACAGGGGAGACCCAGTACTTC. It codes for CAAGTMTGETQYF.

On this clone itself: A read error may produce the germline difference seen at one junction end. The sample holds other DNA sequences that translate to the same CDR3. This chain links TRBV6-1 with TRBJ2-7, with D possibly matching TRBD2 (6 bases). The germline V gene has CDR1 MNHNS and CDR2 SASEGT. The CDR3 is made up of 13 amino acids. This CDR3 is CASSEGRTIEQYF. CDR3 nucleotide sequence: TGTGCCAGCAGCGAAGGGAGGACAATCGAGCAGTACTTC.

This clone was picked up a small number of times. The chain employs TRBV27 and TRBJ2-7; 8 bases agree with TRBD2. This CDR3 spans 15 amino acids. The V gene end was trimmed by 4 bases and the J gene end by 1 base; junction bases not matched to a gene: 6. Germline CDR1 reads MNHEY; CDR2 reads SMNVEV (reference sequence). CDR3 loop: CASSYGGGLSYEQYF. The CDR3 DNA sequence: TGTGCCAGCAGTTATGGCGGGGGGCTATCCTACGAGCAGTACTTC.

The genes are TRBV6-4 and TRBJ2-3; 9 nucleotides match TRBD1. The CDR3 spans 14 residues. Losses at the gene ends were 8 bases for V and 4 bases for J; bases not matched to a gene: 7. Germline lookup yields CDR1 MRHNA and CDR2 SNTAGT. Written as DNA, the CDR3 is TGTGCCAGCTCGACAGGGGGAGGGTCAGATACGCAGTATTTT. It encodes CASSTGGGSDTQYF.

V and J are TRBV11-3 and TRBJ2-7, with D possibly TRBD2 on 7 matching bases. The CDR3 has 13 residues. V shed 7 bases and J shed 4 bases, with 14 bases lying between them. Germline V gene lookup returns CDR1 SGHNT and CDR2 YENEEA. DNA for the CDR3: TGTGCCAGCAACCAAAGGGGGGGTTACGAGCAGTACTTC. Its protein product is CASNQRGGYEQYF.

This chain uses TRBV19 with TRBJ1-3; D might be TRBD1 (6 bases). This CDR3 is 15 amino acids long. Trimming pared 5 bases from V and 0 bases from J, leaving 11 bases between. Germline CDR1 reads LNHDA; CDR2 reads SQIVND (reference sequence). CDR3 sequence: CASSPTGLSGNTIYF. Here the CDR3 DNA reads TGTGCCAGTAGTCCGACAGGTCTCTCTGGAAACACCATATATTTT.

The chain has TRBV6-6 and TRBJ1-1; 9 nucleotides agree with TRBD1. The V and J ends lost 5 bases and 5 bases, in that order; junction bases with no gene match: 9. Germline V CDR1 and CDR2: MNHNY, SVGAGI (reference sequence). This CDR3 has 15 residues. The CDR3 DNA reads TGTGCCAGCAGTCGAAAACCGACAGGGGGAACTGAAGCTTTCTTT. Protein: CASSRKPTGGTEAFF.

The V and J genes are TRBV5-1 and TRBJ2-7; TRBD1 matches at 10 bases. After removal of 7 bases from V and 5 bases from J, the junction contained 9 bases not matched to a gene. This CDR3 comprises 14 residues. Germline values: CDR1 SGHRS, CDR2 YFSETQ. The CDR3: CASGLDRGLDEQYF. In DNA, the CDR3 is TGCGCCAGCGGCCTCGACAGGGGGCTCGACGAGCAGTACTTC.

The chain combines TRBV5-1 with TRBJ2-5; D call uncertain. The CDR3 is 13 residues long. CDR1 is SGHRS, CDR2 YFSETQ, per germline. With 0 bases removed from V and 5 bases from J, the gap between germline ends came to 8 bases. CDR3 residues: CASSLGTVETQYF. The CDR3 bases are TGCGCCAGCAGCTTGGGGACGGTGGAGACCCAGTACTTC.

This clone appeared a single time. V and J are TRBV7-9 and TRBJ2-2; 12 bases match TRBD1. V lost 5 bases to trimming and J lost 7 bases; unmatched junction nucleotides: 8. The CDR3 consists of 16 residues. Germline V CDR1 and CDR2: SEHNR, FQNEAQ (reference sequence). The CDR3 sequence: CASSVGTGGKVGELFF. The CDR3 DNA sequence: TGTGCCAGCAGCGTCGGGACAGGGGGCAAGGTCGGGGAGCTGTTTTTT.

Sample share makes this clone medium-sized. The CDR3 coding sequence is TGTGCCAGCTCACCCGCAGGGACTAGCGTTCTCTACGAGCAGTACTTC. It encodes CASSPAGTSVLYEQYF. The chain has TRBV18 and TRBJ2-7, with TRBD2 matching 10 bases. This CDR3 has 16 residues. Trimming at V came to 3 bases and at J to 3 bases, leaving 8 bases not matched to a gene. Looked up from germline, CDR1 is KGHSH and CDR2 is LQKENI.

V is TRBV5-1 and J is TRBJ1-2; possible D gene TRBD1, 6 bases. The germline V and J ends were trimmed by 4 bases and 2 bases, with 21 bases remaining between them. The CDR3 is made up of 17 amino acids. CDR1 is SGHRS, CDR2 YFSETQ, per germline. This chain's CDR3 is CASSPGGTQTANYGYTF. For the CDR3, the DNA is TGCGCCAGCAGCCCCGGGGGGACACAAACGGCAAACTATGGCTACACCTTC.

The genes are TRBV25-1 and TRBJ1-2; D gene unclear. Trimming cost V 1 base and J 8 bases, with 8 bases left between them. The CDR3 is 12 residues long. Germline loops: CDR1 MGHDK, CDR2 SYGVNS. In DNA form, the CDR3 reads TGTGCCAGCAGTGAATCCGGGAGGGGCTACACCTTC. Protein: CASSESGRGYTF.

The V gene is TRBV6-1, the J gene TRBJ1-1; TRBD1 aligns across 7 bases. CDR3 length: 14 amino acids. The junction had 5 bases not matched to a gene; V was cut back by 6 bases and J by 1 base. Germline loops: CDR1 MNHNS, CDR2 SASEGT. The CDR3, as DNA: TGTGCCAGCAGAGCCGGGACAGAGAACACTGAAGCTTTCTTT. It specifies CASRAGTENTEAFF.

The chain has TRBV7-9 and TRBJ2-6; D is possibly TRBD1 (6 bases). V gave up 2 bases and J gave up 0 bases, with 11 bases separating them. Germline V gives CDR1 SEHNR, CDR2 FQNEAQ (reference sequence). This CDR3 is 17 amino acids long. The CDR3 loop reads CASSLWRTDSGANVLTF. CDR3 bases: TGTGCCAGCAGCTTATGGAGGACAGACTCTGGGGCCAACGTCCTGACTTTC.

In the case of this clone: One end of the junction does not line up with germline, which may come from a read error. The chain couples TRBV7-9 to TRBJ1-3; 9 bases map to TRBD1. The CDR3 length is 15 residues. CDR1 and CDR2 from the germline V gene are SEHNR and FQNEAQ (reference sequence). In DNA, the CDR3 is TGTGTCAGCAGCTCCGGGACAGGGCCGGGAAACACCATATATTTT. Translated: CVSSSGTGPGNTIYF.

The gene calls are TRBV6-5 and TRBJ1-5; D is unclear. The ends were cut back, 5 bases at V and 3 bases at J, with 2 bases in the middle. The germline V gene encodes CDR1 MNHEY and CDR2 SVGAGI. This CDR3 region has 11 residues. DNA of the CDR3: TGTGCCAGCAGTGACAATCAGCCCCAGCATTTT. Protein product: CASSDNQPQHF.

This chain links TRBV29-1 with TRBJ1-1; D gene ambiguous. This CDR3 spans 8 amino acids. The V end was cut by 8 bases, the J end by 7 bases, with 5 bases between. Germline CDR1 reads SQVTM; CDR2 reads ANQGSEA. Here the CDR3 reads CSFNEAFF. CDR3 DNA sequence: TGCAGCTTCAATGAAGCTTTCTTT.

This chain links TRBV7-2 with TRBJ1-4; 9 bases map to TRBD1. V was clipped by 5 bases and J by 8 bases; unmatched bases: 6. This CDR3 comprises 14 residues. The germline gives CDR1 SGHTA, CDR2 FQGNSA. The DNA for the CDR3 is TGTGCCAGCAGCCCGGGACAGGGCGGAGAAAAACTGTTTTTT. It translates to CASSPGQGGEKLFF.

This clone was observed a handful of times. J is TRBJ2-3 and V is TRBV6-1; no firm D call. The V gene's germline CDR1 is MNHNS and CDR2 SASEGT. The CDR3 runs to 11 residues. V dropped 4 bases and J dropped 5 bases, with 4 bases sitting between them. The CDR3 coding sequence is TGTGCCAGCAGTGCCAAAGATACGCAGTATTTT. Protein: CASSAKDTQYF.

Worth noting for this clone: The same CDR3 arises from other DNA sequences in this sample as well. This chain uses TRBV20-1 with TRBJ2-7; D may be TRBD2 (5 bases). The V gene's germline CDR1 is DFQATT and CDR2 SNEGSKA (reference sequence). V was cut by 1 base and J by 4 bases, with 5 bases left in between. CDR3 length: 11 residues. The CDR3 sequence: CSARGGYEQYF. CDR3 in DNA: TGCAGTGCTAGAGGCGGGTACGAGCAGTACTTC.

The CDR3 nucleotides are TGTGCCAGCAGCAGGCCGACAGGCCTAGGAGGTGGCTACACCTTC. Its translation: CASSRPTGLGGGYTF. This chain links TRBV7-2 with TRBJ1-2, with D possibly TRBD1 on 6 matching bases. This CDR3 has 15 amino acids. Germline V gene sequence: CDR1 SGHTA, CDR2 FQGNSA. V shed 5 bases and J shed 7 bases, with 20 bases lying between them.

Here the CDR3 DNA reads TGCAGCGTTGAAAGGGAGAGGGGAGCTAACTATGGCTACACCTTC. Its protein is CSVERERGANYGYTF. This rearrangement joins TRBV29-1 to TRBJ1-2, with D tentatively TRBD1 (5 bases). V was trimmed by 2 bases and J by 0 bases, leaving 13 bases between them. CDR3 size: 15 residues. CDR1 is SQVTM and CDR2 is ANQGSEA in the germline V gene.

V is TRBV4-1 and J is TRBJ2-1; maybe TRBD1 (5 bases). Looked up from germline, CDR1 is MGHRA and CDR2 is YSYEKL. V lost 1 base to trimming and J lost 6 bases, with 13 bases between them. The CDR3 totals 15 residues. The CDR3 DNA sequence: TGCGCCAGCAGCCAAGGATTGCTGGGGCGCAATGAGCAGTTCTTC. Translating gives CASSQGLLGRNEQFF.

The table lists this clone with a count of one. This chain uses TRBV7-2 with TRBJ2-7; 11 nucleotides match TRBD1. Germline trimming cut 2 bases from V and 2 bases from J; bases unmatched to any gene: 11. The germline V gene encodes CDR1 SGHTA and CDR2 FQGNSA. The CDR3 consists of 18 residues. The CDR3 protein is CASSLRAGTGGNTYEQYF. The DNA for the CDR3 is TGTGCCAGCAGCTTACGGGCTGGGACAGGGGGAAATACCTACGAGCAGTACTTC.

The J gene is TRBJ2-5, the V gene TRBV27; D gene uncertain. The closer fit of TRBJ2-7 to the DNA end suggests the J call may be wrong. The germline CDR1 and CDR2 sequences are MNHEY and SMNVEV (reference sequence). This CDR3 is 15 amino acids long. Here the CDR3 reads CASSLSGRLAYEQYF. The CDR3 nucleotides read TGTGCCAGCAGTTTATCCGGCAGGTTAGCCTACGAGCAGTACTTC.